This entry concerns a single T cell receptor beta chain. Antigen specificity is unknown. This sample was taken from a study of cytomegalovirus exposure and HLA in healthy donors. Overall study findings and caveats: Researchers counted some 150 TCR beta chains as cytomegalovirus-associated. Analysis was carried out at a later point, and it linked a missense DCLRE1C variant to TCR beta V- and J-gene trimming.

PCR used 60 Vbeta primers and 13 Jbeta primers. Here immunoSEQ multiplex PCR was the method, and the copy in TCRdb shows in-frame clones only, minus some. Of roughly 99,000 clones in the sample, 77% are singletons; the top ten hold more than 4%. The V gene end was trimmed by 1 base and the J gene end by 6 bases; junction bases not matched to a gene: 8. The CDR3 extends over 16 amino acids. The germline V gene encodes CDR1 KGHSH and CDR2 LQKENI. The sample comprised PBMCs. The TCR originated in a male donor in good health and CMV-seronegative. The chain employs TRBV18 and TRBJ2-1; 8 nucleotides agree with TRBD2. CDR3 region: CASSPQPGTRRNEQFF. The CDR3 DNA reads as TGTGCCAGCTCACCACAACCAGGGACTAGACGCAATGAGCAGTTCTTC.